This T cell receptor (beta chain) was sequenced for a study of cytotoxic CD8 clonotypes in ibrutinib-treated CLL. Study details: Once patients had received a median approximately twelve months of treatment, range 6 to 36, response samples were obtained.

Some clones are missing from TCRdb's copy, which holds only in-frame ones; the method was immunoSEQ multiplex PCR. The sample has over 100,000 clones, 45% to 65% seen once. This TCR came from a human donor with chronic lymphocytic leukemia. The source material was PBMCs, sampled after 24 months of ibrutinib treatment.

CDR3 sequence: CASRPGLASTDTQYF. For the CDR3, the DNA is TGTGCCAGCAGACCGGGACTGGCAAGCACAGATACGCAGTATTTT. V usage is TRBV6-6 and J usage is TRBJ2-3, with D tentatively TRBD2 (6 bases). V gave up 6 bases and J gave up 0 bases, with 13 bases separating them. The germline V gene has CDR1 MNHNY and CDR2 SVGAGI (reference sequence). The CDR3 length is 15 residues.